The next 13 T cell receptor beta chains were all read from a single sample in a study of regulatory T cells in long-lasting Graves disease. Time point meaning: newly diagnosed GD, antithyroid drugs for less than 3 months. PBMCs were the source of the RNA used for TCR sequencing. Both iRepertoire HTBI primers and Arm-PCR of CDR3 regions were used to build the TCR beta libraries. TCRdb re-called the multiplex PCR reads through MiXCR, storing one row per CDR3 protein. In the table there are about 240,000 distinct CDR3 sequences, around 20% of which are singletons. Sequenced here: peripheral blood mononuclear cells (PBMCs), sampled at new diagnosis, from a patient treated with antithyroid drugs. The source of these receptors is a female donor with Graves disease.

This clonotype was recorded many times. Relative to the germline gene, one junction end is altered; a read error may explain this. The rearrangement joins TRBV5-1 to TRBJ1-1, with D unresolved. CDR1 is SGHRS, CDR2 YFSETQ, per germline. CDR3 length: 14 amino acids. The CDR3 protein is CASSFDGMNTEAFF. CDR3 nucleotides: TGTGCCAGCAGCTTCGACGGTATGAACACTGAAGCTTTCTTT.

CDR3 sequence: CASSYDTGGLAETQYF. DNA for the CDR3: TGTGCCAGCAGTTACGATACAGGGGGCTTGGCGGAGACCCAGTACTTC. V is TRBV6-9 and J is TRBJ2-5; 9 positions agree with TRBD1. Trimming removed 3 bases from V and 5 bases from J; junction bases left unmatched: 10. This CDR3 has 16 residues. Germline CDR1 and CDR2: MNHGY and SVAAGI.

This clonotype was observed many times. This rearrangement joins TRBV7-9 to TRBJ2-2; TRBD1 agrees at 8 bases. CDR3 length: 14 residues. With V trimmed by 5 bases and J by 6 bases, 5 bases remained unmatched. Per the germline V gene, CDR1 is SEHNR and CDR2 is FQNEAQ (reference sequence). The CDR3 DNA follows: TGTGCCAGCAGCCGAGACAGGGGAGCCGGGGAGCTGTTTTTT. It specifies CASSRDRGAGELFF.

This clonotype was seen at least ten times. This chain uses TRBV11-3 with TRBJ1-2, with D perhaps TRBD1 (5 bases). V was trimmed by 4 bases and J by 6 bases, leaving 15 bases between them. The CDR3 sequence is 14 residues long. Germline values: CDR1 SGHNT, CDR2 YENEEA. The CDR3 nucleotides read TGTGCCAGCAGCTCACAGCCTGGGGGTGATGGCTACACCTTC. This encodes CASSSQPGGDGYTF.

This clonotype has more than one count but fewer than ten. The chain uses TRBV6-1 and TRBJ1-3, with a possible D match to TRBD1 (5 bases). Germline V gene lookup returns CDR1 MNHNS and CDR2 SASEGT. The CDR3 is 15 amino acids. Trimming cost V 6 bases and J 0 bases, with 12 bases left between them. CDR3 sequence (DNA): TGTGCCAGCAGCCGGGGCCGGTACTCTGGAAACACCATATATTTT. This gives the protein CASSRGRYSGNTIYF.

This clonotype was counted at least ten times. This rearrangement joins TRBV12-3 or TRBV12-4 to TRBJ1-4, with D maybe TRBD1 (6 bases). The V and J ends lost 3 bases and 3 bases respectively, with 14 bases between them. The CDR3 contains 16 residues. CDR3 nucleotide sequence: TGTGCCAGCAGTTTCGGGGGCTACTGGGCTAATGAAAAACTGTTTTTT. Protein: CASSFGGYWANEKLFF.

This clonotype came up many times. V and J are TRBV7-8 and TRBJ2-7, with 9 bases that match TRBD1. This CDR3 has 16 residues. CDR1 SGHVS and CDR2 FQNEAQ come from the germline V gene. The trim removed 4 bases at V and 3 bases at J, leaving 10 bases unmatched. The CDR3 loop reads CASSYDPGQGFYEQYF. The CDR3 coding sequence is TGTGCCAGCAGCTACGATCCGGGACAGGGTTTCTACGAGCAGTACTTC.

J is TRBJ2-3 and V is TRBV3-2; TRBD2 is the table's D call, not checked against the DNA. TRBV3-2 is tagged as a pseudogene. The CDR3 contains 16 residues. CDR3 protein: CASSQASGGPHRYAVF. The CDR3 region has the DNA TGTGCCAGCAGCCAGGCTAGCGGGGGCCCCCACAGATACGCAGTATTT.

This clonotype was recorded many times. The rearrangement uses TRBV6-1 and TRBJ1-2; 8 nucleotides line up with TRBD1. In germline, CDR1 is MNHNS, CDR2 SASEGT. The J segment lost 4 bases and the V segment lost 6 bases, leaving 10 bases of the junction unmatched. The CDR3 has 15 amino acids. The CDR3 region has the DNA TGTGCCAGCAGCCCTCCGGACAGGGCGATCTATGGCTACACCTTC. Amino acid sequence: CASSPPDRAIYGYTF.

This clonotype was observed at least ten times. The chain couples TRBV12-3 or TRBV12-4 to TRBJ2-3; the D gene is possibly TRBD1 (5 bases). V lost 4 bases to trimming and J lost 0 bases, with 8 bases between them. The CDR3 extends over 14 amino acids. The CDR3 here is CASSSTASTDTQYF. As DNA, the CDR3 is TGTGCCAGCAGTTCGACAGCGAGCACAGATACGCAGTATTTT.

This clonotype appeared a few times. The V call is TRBV29-1, the J call TRBJ1-5; D not certain. The CDR3 runs 13 residues. The germline V and J ends were trimmed by 0 bases and 5 bases, with 8 bases remaining between them. CDR1 and CDR2 (germline): SQVTM, ANQGSEA. The CDR3 is CSVEDFPDQPQHF. In nucleotides, the CDR3 is TGCAGCGTTGAAGATTTCCCGGATCAGCCCCAGCATTTT.

With regard to this clonotype: A far bigger clonotype differs at one base, so this is likely a read error. V gene TRBV20-1 combines with J gene TRBJ2-1; TRBD1 matches 12 bases. The CDR3 has 16 amino acids. In germline, CDR1 is DFQATT, CDR2 SNEGSKA (reference sequence). The CDR3 DNA follows: TGCAGTGCCAACCGGGACAGGGGGCAGTCGCGGAACATTCAGCACTTC. As protein: CSANRDRGQSRNIQHF.

The rearrangement links TRBV10-1 to TRBJ2-3, with 7 bases that match TRBD1. Germline-derived CDR1 and CDR2 are WNHNN and SYGVQD (reference sequence). The CDR3 is 15 amino acids. V was clipped by 0 bases and J by 4 bases; unmatched bases: 4. CDR3 DNA: TGCGCCAGCAGTGAGTCCAGGGGGACGGCAGATACGCAGTATTTT. Its translation is CASSESRGTADTQYF.